Following are 6 T cell receptor beta chains from one sample sequenced in a study of CD8 T cells in Susac syndrome. Reverse transcription of about 0.5 to 1 ug RNA used random hexamers. Via MiXCR, TCRdb re-called the immunoSEQ multiplex PCR reads, giving one row per CDR3 protein. The sample lists about 76,000 distinct CDR3 sequences, 85% to 95% seen once, with around 0.45% in the top ten. Sequencing input: CD8+ T cells from PBMCs. The receptor source for this set is a human donor with Susac syndrome.

This chain joins TRBV7-2 and TRBJ2-3; a possible D gene is TRBD2 (5 bases). There are 13 residues in the CDR3. CDR1 and CDR2 from the germline V gene are SGHTA and FQGNSA. V was trimmed by 1 base and J by 5 bases, leaving 7 bases between them. In nucleotides, the CDR3 is TGTGCCAGCAGCTTAGGCGGGCGAGATACGCAGTATTTT. It is translated as CASSLGGRDTQYF.

The chain links TRBV6-5 to TRBJ1-3, with a possible D match to TRBD1 (6 bases). The germline V gene has CDR1 MNHEY and CDR2 SVGAGI. V dropped 7 bases and J dropped 0 bases, with 13 bases sitting between them. This CDR3 contains 15 residues. CDR3 amino acids: CASKGGFTSGNTIYF. The CDR3 region has the DNA TGTGCCAGCAAGGGGGGTTTCACCTCTGGAAACACCATATATTTT.

V is TRBV5-1 and J is TRBJ2-3, with D maybe TRBD1 (5 bases). Deletions cut 4 bases from V and 4 bases from J, with 28 bases between. Germline CDR1 SGHRS, CDR2 YFSETQ. The CDR3 is made up of 19 amino acids. CDR3 sequence (DNA): TGCGCCAGCAGCGATCCCCCTCAAACAGGAACCCCACCGGCAGATACGCAGTATTTT. Translating it yields CASSDPPQTGTPPADTQYF.

The rearrangement links TRBV4-2 to TRBJ1-2; TRBD1 matches at 10 bases. The CDR3 is made up of 17 amino acids. V trimming: 4 bases; J trimming: 6 bases; junction bases outside the gene matches: 14. Germline values: CDR1 LGHNA, CDR2 YNFKEQ. CDR3 amino acids: CASSPTGGDRGFHGYTF. The DNA for the CDR3 is TGTGCCAGCAGCCCGACCGGTGGGGACAGGGGTTTTCATGGCTACACCTTC.

V is TRBV14 and J is TRBJ1-2; D might be TRBD1 (6 bases). This CDR3 has 15 residues. Trimming removed 2 bases from V and 5 bases from J, with 15 bases in between. Germline V lookup: CDR1 SGHDN, CDR2 FVKESK. CDR3 nucleotide sequence: TGTGCCAGCAGCCAATGGGGACACCCAGCATATGGCTACACCTTC. Translation: CASSQWGHPAYGYTF.

The J gene is TRBJ2-1, the V gene TRBV2; D gene ambiguous. The germline gives CDR1 SNHLY, CDR2 FYNNEI. The CDR3 runs to 13 residues. With 4 bases removed from V and 4 bases from J, the gap between germline ends came to 8 bases. This CDR3 is CASSVGQYNEQFF. The CDR3 DNA is TGTGCCAGCAGTGTGGGTCAGTACAATGAGCAGTTCTTC.